The 24 T cell receptor beta chains in this list originate from one sample, sequenced in a study of cytomegalovirus exposure and HLA in healthy donors. Both 60 Vbeta primers and 13 Jbeta primers went into the PCR. TCRdb's copy holds only in-frame clones and misses some; the assay was immunoSEQ multiplex PCR. Counted here are a few hundred thousand clones, more than 60% occurring once; the ten biggest clones make up under 2%. Material: PBMCs. All receptors derive from a woman aged 25 to 39 in good health and CMV-seronegative.

V gene TRBV6-1 combines with J gene TRBJ1-2, with a tentative D call TRBD1 (5 bases). The germline V gene has CDR1 MNHNS and CDR2 SASEGT. The CDR3 spans 14 residues. Trimming pared 5 bases from V and 8 bases from J, leaving 18 bases between. CDR3 in amino acids: CASSTPGGGAGYTF. The CDR3 region has the DNA TGTGCCAGCAGTACCCCCGGAGGAGGGGCCGGCTACACCTTC.

The CDR3 DNA reads as TGTGCCAGCAGTTCCCGCCGGGTTCCAACTAATGAAAAACTGTTTTTT. Amino acid sequence: CASSSRRVPTNEKLFF. The chain has TRBV6-6 and TRBJ1-4; D is unresolved. This CDR3 contains 16 residues. The V and J ends lost 4 bases and 0 bases respectively, with 12 bases between them. Germline assignment: CDR1 MNHNY and CDR2 SVGAGI (reference sequence).

CDR3 DNA sequence: TGTGCCAGCAGTTACCACACCCGGAACACTGAAGCTTTCTTT. Translation gives CASSYHTRNTEAFF. The rearrangement joins TRBV6-6 to TRBJ1-1; D gene uncertain. The CDR3 runs 14 residues. Germline CDR1 and CDR2: MNHNY and SVGAGI (reference sequence). With 2 bases removed from V and 1 base from J, the gap between germline ends came to 8 bases.

V gene TRBV6-6 combines with J gene TRBJ2-1; D possibly corresponds to TRBD2 (6 bases). CDR3 size: 14 residues. The germline V gene has CDR1 MNHNY and CDR2 SVGAGI (reference sequence). V lost 0 bases and J 11 bases, leaving 14 bases between the germline ends. CDR3 in amino acids: CASSYSGGWGQQFF. CDR3 DNA sequence: TGTGCCAGCAGTTACTCGGGGGGATGGGGTCAGCAGTTCTTC.

The chain recombines TRBV6-5 with TRBJ2-7; 10 bases are shared with TRBD2. The CDR3 has 16 residues. Losses at the gene ends were 0 bases for V and 5 bases for J; bases not matched to a gene: 7. Per germline, CDR1 MNHEY and CDR2 SVGAGI. The CDR3 coding sequence is TGTGCCAGCAGTTACTCGTCTAGCGGGGGATCGAACGAGCAGTACTTC. Residues: CASSYSSSGGSNEQYF.

The genes are TRBV6-6 and TRBJ1-1; 9 bases match TRBD1. J gave up 7 bases and V 8 bases, and 17 bases lay outside the gene matches. The CDR3 has 16 residues. The V gene's germline CDR1 is MNHNY and CDR2 SVGAGI (reference sequence). CDR3 sequence: CASFPGQGNPLDEAFF. As DNA, the CDR3 is TGTGCCAGCTTCCCGGGACAGGGAAATCCCTTGGATGAAGCTTTCTTT.

This chain links TRBV5-1 with TRBJ2-3; D uncertain. Germline CDR1 reads SGHRS; CDR2 reads YFSETQ. The CDR3 consists of 16 residues. V lost 0 bases and J lost 0, with 11 bases in between. The CDR3 sequence: CASSLGGDRSTDTQYF. The DNA for the CDR3 is TGCGCCAGCAGCTTGGGAGGCGACCGAAGCACAGATACGCAGTATTTT.

The chain combines TRBV30 with TRBJ2-1; D is ambiguous. The V gene's germline CDR1 is GTSNPN and CDR2 SVGIG (reference sequence). The CDR3 totals 13 residues. V dropped 0 bases and J dropped 5 bases, with 8 bases sitting between them. CDR3 coding DNA: TGTGCCTGGAGTGTACTCACGCACAATGAGCAGTTCTTC. Its translation is CAWSVLTHNEQFF.

The chain uses TRBV6-1 and TRBJ2-2, with 9 bases that match TRBD1. Unmatched junction bases numbered 9, after V lost 5 bases and J lost 8 bases. Germline V gene sequence: CDR1 MNHNS, CDR2 SASEGT. This CDR3 comprises 15 residues. The CDR3 region is CASSQDGTGLGELFF. For the CDR3, the DNA is TGTGCCAGCAGTCAGGATGGGACAGGGCTAGGGGAGCTGTTTTTT.

On this clone itself: The junction departs from the called germline gene at one end, perhaps through a read error. This sample also contains other DNA sequences that code for the same CDR3. The J gene is TRBJ1-1, the V gene TRBV7-8; D not resolved. Germline CDR1 is SGHVS and CDR2 is FQNEAQ. CDR3 size: 14 residues. CDR3 loop: CASSQRGGNTEAFF. For the CDR3, the DNA is TGTGCCAGCAGCCAACGAGGAGGGAACACTGAGGCTTTCTTT.

The V gene is TRBV5-4, the J gene TRBJ2-2, with no clear D. The CDR3 has 15 amino acids. The V and J ends lost 2 bases and 1 base respectively, with 9 bases between them. Germline CDR1 SGHNT, CDR2 YYREEE (reference sequence). CDR3 residues: CASSLGLENTGELFF. The CDR3 nucleotides are TGTGCCAGCAGCTTAGGCCTAGAGAACACCGGGGAGCTGTTTTTT. The full variable domain, rest sourced from reference TRBV5-4 and TRBJ2-2, is ETGVTQSPTHLIKTRGQQVTLRCSSQSGHNTVSWYQQALGQGPQFIFQYYREEENGRGNFPPRFSGLQFPNYSSELNVNALELDDSALYLCASSLGLENTGELFFGEGSRLTVL.

V gene TRBV5-4 combines with J gene TRBJ2-2, with D perhaps matching TRBD2 (5 bases). The CDR3 is 14 amino acids. With 2 bases removed from V and 6 bases from J, the gap between germline ends came to 11 bases. Germline V gene data show CDR1 as SGHNT and CDR2 as YYREEE (reference sequence). The CDR3 is CASSFGVASGELFF. CDR3 DNA: TGTGCCAGCAGCTTCGGGGTGGCGTCCGGGGAGCTGTTTTTT. The full variable domain, with the rest looked up from reference TRBV5-4 and TRBJ2-2, is ETGVTQSPTHLIKTRGQQVTLRCSSQSGHNTVSWYQQALGQGPQFIFQYYREEENGRGNFPPRFSGLQFPNYSSELNVNALELDDSALYLCASSFGVASGELFFGEGSRLTVL.

J is TRBJ1-1 and V is TRBV6-6; a weak D match, TRBD1 (6 bases). The V end was cut by 6 bases, the J end by 3 bases, with 11 bases between. CDR3 length: 13 residues. Germline-derived CDR1 and CDR2 are MNHNY and SVGAGI (reference sequence). The chain's CDR3 is CASSNRADTEAFF. CDR3 nucleotide sequence: TGTGCCAGCAGCAACAGGGCCGACACTGAAGCTTTCTTT.

The chain couples TRBV7-9 to TRBJ1-1; the D is unclear. Germline V gives CDR1 SEHNR, CDR2 FQNEAQ (reference sequence). CDR3 length: 13 amino acids. V was clipped by 5 bases and J by 1 base, with 8 bases between them. The CDR3 bases are TGTGCCAGCAGCCGTGTCCCGAACACTGAAGCTTTCTTT. Translation: CASSRVPNTEAFF.

The chain recombines TRBV6-5 with TRBJ1-1, with D uncertain. The CDR3 consists of 11 residues. Per germline, CDR1 MNHEY and CDR2 SVGAGI. Deletions cut 5 bases from V and 10 bases from J, with 11 bases between. CDR3 bases: TGTGCCAGCAGTCCGGGATTGGGAGCTTTCTTT. Its protein product is CASSPGLGAFF.

This sequence joins TRBV5-1 and TRBJ2-2; tentative D call: TRBD1 (6 bases). This CDR3 has 15 amino acids. The ends were cut back, 4 bases at V and 3 bases at J, with 13 bases in the middle. In germline, CDR1 is SGHRS, CDR2 YFSETQ. DNA for the CDR3: TGCGCCAGCAGCCCTGGACAGTTATACACCGGGGAGCTGTTTTTT. Protein sequence: CASSPGQLYTGELFF.

The V and J genes are TRBV28 and TRBJ1-1, with TRBD1 matching over 10 bases. In germline, CDR1 is MDHEN, CDR2 SYDVKM. The CDR3 loop spans 12 amino acids. Trimming cost V 5 bases and J 11 bases; bases outside gene matches: 5. The CDR3 loop is CASSGQGGIAFF. The CDR3 bases are TGTGCCAGCAGTGGACAGGGGGGCATCGCTTTCTTT.

This chain links TRBV2 with TRBJ2-3, with TRBD1 as a possible D gene (6 bases). The CDR3 has 14 amino acids. The ends were cut back, 3 bases at V and 3 bases at J, with 10 bases in the middle. Germline CDR1 SNHLY, CDR2 FYNNEI. The CDR3 is CASSDSQGTDTQYF. Here the CDR3 DNA reads TGTGCCAGCAGTGACTCACAGGGAACAGATACGCAGTATTTT.

The CDR3 is CASSQTGRETQYF. The CDR3 DNA reads TGTGCCAGCAGCCAAACAGGGAGAGAGACCCAGTACTTC. The chain combines TRBV14 with TRBJ2-5; possible D gene TRBD1, 6 bases. The CDR3 is 13 amino acids. CDR1 is SGHDN, CDR2 FVKESK, per germline. V was shortened by 2 bases and J by 4 bases, with 8 bases between the two germline ends.

The CDR3 DNA reads as TGTGCCTGGAACCCTGGTAGCGGCCTCTACAATGAGCAGTTCTTC. Its translation is CAWNPGSGLYNEQFF. The chain recombines TRBV30 with TRBJ2-1, with a tentative D call TRBD2 (6 bases). Per germline, CDR1 GTSNPN and CDR2 SVGIG (reference sequence). The CDR3 contains 15 residues. V lost 4 bases, J lost 3 bases, and 16 bases lay in between. The full variable domain, completed using reference TRBV30 and TRBJ2-1, is SQTIHQWPATLVQPVGSPLSLECTVEGTSNPNLYWYRQAAGRGLQLLFYSVGIGQISSEVPQNLSASRPQDRQFILSSKKLLLSDSGFYLCAWNPGSGLYNEQFFGPGTRLTVL.

This chain joins TRBV6-1 and TRBJ2-1; TRBD1 aligns across 8 bases. V dropped 8 bases and J dropped 8; count of bases not matched to a gene: 5. Germline CDR1 is MNHNS and CDR2 is SASEGT. The CDR3 is made up of 12 amino acids. CDR3: CASDRGTDEQFF. CDR3 sequence (DNA): TGTGCCAGCGACAGGGGCACGGATGAGCAGTTCTTC.

The V and J genes are TRBV6-6 and TRBJ1-1; D may be TRBD1 (5 bases). Germline CDR1 reads MNHNY; CDR2 reads SVGAGI (reference sequence). V lost 4 bases, J lost 6 bases, and 15 bases lay in between. This CDR3 has 14 residues. The CDR3 nucleotides are TGTGCCAGCAGTTTGGTTCAGGGAGGCTCTGAAGCTTTCTTT. Protein: CASSLVQGGSEAFF.

This clone was counted a few times. The V gene is TRBV6-6, the J gene TRBJ1-5; tentative D call: TRBD1 (5 bases). There are 14 residues in the CDR3. V lost 7 bases to trimming and J lost 1 base, with 11 bases between them. Germline CDR1 MNHNY, CDR2 SVGAGI (reference sequence). CDR3 sequence (DNA): TGTGCCAGCAACTGGGGGGGGAGCAATCAGCCCCAGCATTTT. Translated, it gives CASNWGGSNQPQHF.

V gene TRBV6-6 combines with J gene TRBJ2-1; weak D call: TRBD1 (6 bases). CDR1 MNHNY and CDR2 SVGAGI come from the germline V gene (reference sequence). The CDR3 is made up of 12 amino acids. Trimming pared 4 bases from V and 15 bases from J, leaving 16 bases between. The CDR3 region is CASSSTTGSRFF. The CDR3 DNA follows: TGTGCCAGCAGTTCTACTACAGGGTCTCGGTTCTTC.